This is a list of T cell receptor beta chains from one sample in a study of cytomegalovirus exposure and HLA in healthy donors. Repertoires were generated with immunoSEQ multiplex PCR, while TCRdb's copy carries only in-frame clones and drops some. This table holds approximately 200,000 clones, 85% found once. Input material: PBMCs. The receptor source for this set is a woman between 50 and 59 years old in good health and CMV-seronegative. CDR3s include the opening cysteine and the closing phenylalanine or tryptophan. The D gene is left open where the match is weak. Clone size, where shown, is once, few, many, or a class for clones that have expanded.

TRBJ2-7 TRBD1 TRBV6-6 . CASNTRDRSSPYF TGTGCCAGCAACACCCGGGACAGGTCGTCCCCGTACTTC
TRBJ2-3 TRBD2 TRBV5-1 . CASSLVTSGSDTQYF TGCGCCAGCAGCTTGGTGACTAGCGGGTCAGATACGCAGTATTTT
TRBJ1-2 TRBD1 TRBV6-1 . CASRADRGSYGYTF TGTGCCAGCAGGGCCGACAGGGGATCCTATGGCTACACCTTC
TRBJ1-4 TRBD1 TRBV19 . CASSRGQGAAEKLFF TGTGCCAGTAGTAGAGGACAGGGGGCTGCTGAAAAACTGTTTTTT
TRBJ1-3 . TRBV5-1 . CASSSNTGHSGNTIYF TGCGCCAGCAGCTCTAACACGGGACACTCTGGAAACACCATATATTTT
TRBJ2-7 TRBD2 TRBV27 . CASSPLPARLTSGISHEQYF TGTGCCAGCAGTCCCCTTCCCGCCCGGCTGACTAGCGGGATCTCCCACGAGCAGTACTTC
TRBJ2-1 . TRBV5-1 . CASSLDGGWGEQFF TGCGCCAGCAGCTTGGATGGGGGCTGGGGTGAGCAGTTCTTC
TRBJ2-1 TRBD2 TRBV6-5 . CASSLREGREFF TGTGCCAGCAGTTTACGGGAGGGCCGGGAGTTCTTC
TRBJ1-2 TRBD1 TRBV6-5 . CASSYSSLGQDRQTF TGTGCCAGCAGTTACTCGAGCTTGGGACAGGACCGTCAGACCTTC
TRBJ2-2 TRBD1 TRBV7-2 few CASGGQGSTGELFF TGTGCCAGCGGAGGACAGGGGAGCACCGGGGAGCTGTTTTTT
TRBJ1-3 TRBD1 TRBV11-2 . CASSFVRGQGGNTIYF TGTGCCAGCAGCTTTGTCAGGGGGCAGGGTGGAAACACCATATATTTT
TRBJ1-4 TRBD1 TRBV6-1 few CASNRDRDEKLFF TGTGCCAGCAATAGGGACAGGGACGAAAAACTGTTTTTT
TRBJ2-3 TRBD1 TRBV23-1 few CASSQWDRGLRVPFSDTQYF TGCGCCAGCAGTCAATGGGACAGGGGGCTTCGGGTGCCCTTTTCAGATACGCAGTATTTT
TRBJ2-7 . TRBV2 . CASSSGFGEQYF TGTGCCAGTAGTTCCGGGTTTGGTGAGCAGTACTTC
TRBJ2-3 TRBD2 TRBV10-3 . CAISSGTSGTDTQYF TGTGCCATCAGTTCCGGGACTAGCGGCACAGATACGCAGTATTTT
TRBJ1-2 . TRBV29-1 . CSVEEFSFYGYTF TGCAGCGTTGAAGAGTTTTCCTTCTATGGCTACACCTTC
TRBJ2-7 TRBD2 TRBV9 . CASSVGSGSSHEQYF TGTGCCAGCAGCGTAGGAAGCGGGAGTTCCCACGAGCAGTACTTC
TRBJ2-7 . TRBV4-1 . CASSQGHPYEQYF TGCGCCAGCAGCCAAGGACATCCCTACGAGCAGTACTTC
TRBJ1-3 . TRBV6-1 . CASSDLGGSGNTIYF TGTGCCAGCAGTGACCTCGGGGGATCTGGAAACACCATATATTTT
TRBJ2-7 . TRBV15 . CATSRDLGQYEQYF TGTGCCACCAGCAGAGATCTGGGGCAGTACGAGCAGTACTTC
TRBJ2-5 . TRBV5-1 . CASSPDTVQETQYF TGCGCCAGCAGCCCAGACACTGTCCAAGAGACCCAGTACTTC
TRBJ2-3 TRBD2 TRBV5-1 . CASTTSPTSGSTDTQYF TGCGCCAGCACCACCTCGCCGACTAGCGGTAGCACAGATACGCAGTATTTT
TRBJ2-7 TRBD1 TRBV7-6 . CASSRNGDSFYEQYF TGTGCCAGCAGCCGAAATGGGGACAGCTTCTACGAGCAGTACTTC
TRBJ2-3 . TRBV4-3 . CASSPSLLRAGLAHTQYF TGCGCCAGCAGCCCCAGTTTGCTAAGAGCGGGTTTGGCCCATACGCAGTATTTT
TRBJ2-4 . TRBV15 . CATSWSTGQFQYF TGTGCCACCAGCTGGTCCACCGGACAGTTCCAGTACTTC
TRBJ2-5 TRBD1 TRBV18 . CASSSRTGVPSGETQYF TGTGCCAGCTCATCGCGGACAGGCGTTCCCTCTGGAGAGACCCAGTACTTC
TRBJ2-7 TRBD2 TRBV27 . CASRNTGTSGLYEQYF TGTGCCAGCAGGAATACCGGGACTAGCGGGCTCTACGAGCAGTACTTC
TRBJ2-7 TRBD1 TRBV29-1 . CSVEEGTGREQYF TGCAGCGTTGAAGAGGGGACAGGCAGGGAGCAGTACTTC
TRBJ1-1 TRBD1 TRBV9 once CASSTGTGGTEAFF TGTGCCAGCAGCACCGGGACAGGGGGTACTGAAGCTTTCTTT
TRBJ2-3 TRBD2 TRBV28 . CASIEAGGRTDTQYF TGTGCCAGCATCGAGGCGGGAGGGCGCACAGATACGCAGTATTTT
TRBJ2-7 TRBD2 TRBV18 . CASSEVSGRVDEQYF TGTGCCAGCTCAGAGGTTAGCGGGAGGGTCGACGAGCAGTACTTC
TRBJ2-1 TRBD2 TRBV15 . CATSRPGLVGNEQFF TGTGCCACCAGCAGACCAGGACTAGTTGGCAATGAGCAGTTCTTC
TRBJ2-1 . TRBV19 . CASTYGGSYNEQFF TGTGCCAGTACCTACGGCGGGTCCTACAATGAGCAGTTCTTC
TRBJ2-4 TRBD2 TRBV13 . CASSLVAGDKNIQYF TGTGCCAGCAGCTTAGTTGCGGGAGACAAAAACATTCAGTACTTC
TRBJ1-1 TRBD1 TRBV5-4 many CASSADRNPNTEAFF TGTGCCAGCAGCGCGGACAGGAACCCGAACACTGAAGCTTTCTTT
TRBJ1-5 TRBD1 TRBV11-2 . CASSETGGTEPQHF TGTGCCAGCAGCGAAACAGGGGGCACTGAGCCCCAGCATTTT
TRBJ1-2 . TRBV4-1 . CASSQVLTGHLRNGYTF TGCGCCAGCAGCCAAGTCTTGACGGGACACTTAAGGAATGGCTACACCTTC
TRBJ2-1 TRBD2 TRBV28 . CASSLYWREDGYNEQFF TGTGCCAGCAGTTTATATTGGCGGGAGGACGGGTACAATGAGCAGTTCTTC
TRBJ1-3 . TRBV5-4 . CASSSPLSSGNTIYF TGTGCCAGCAGCTCTCCATTGAGCTCTGGAAACACCATATATTTT
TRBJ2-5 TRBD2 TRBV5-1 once CASSAPTSGALQETQYF TGCGCCAGCAGCGCCCCGACTAGCGGGGCCCTACAAGAGACCCAGTACTTC
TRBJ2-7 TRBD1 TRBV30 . CAWSVSQGAPYEQYF TGTGCCTGGAGTGTATCGCAGGGGGCTCCCTACGAGCAGTACTTC
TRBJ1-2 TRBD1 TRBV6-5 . CASWTGVRYGYTF TGTGCCAGCTGGACAGGGGTGAGGTATGGCTACACCTTC
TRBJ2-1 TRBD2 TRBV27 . CASSPLATLNNEQFF TGTGCCAGCAGTCCACTAGCGACCCTGAACAATGAGCAGTTCTTC
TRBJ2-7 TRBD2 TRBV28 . CASTPTGTSVGQYF TGTGCCAGCACCCCGACCGGGACTAGCGTCGGGCAGTACTTC
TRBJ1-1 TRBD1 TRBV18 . CASSPLQGPVPEAFF TGTGCCAGCTCACCCCTACAGGGGCCGGTCCCTGAAGCTTTCTTT
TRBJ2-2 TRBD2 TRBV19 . CASSIGTSGNTGELFF TGTGCCAGTAGTATAGGGACTAGCGGGAACACCGGGGAGCTGTTTTTT
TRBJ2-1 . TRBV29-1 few CSVEDSAGPSYNEQFF TGCAGCGTTGAAGATAGTGCGGGACCCTCCTACAATGAGCAGTTCTTC
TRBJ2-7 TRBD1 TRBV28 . CASSLEGRGRIYEQYF TGTGCCAGCAGTTTAGAGGGCAGGGGGAGAATCTACGAGCAGTACTTC
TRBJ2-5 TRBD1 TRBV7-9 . CSSSPRGPETQYF TGTTCCAGCAGTCCCAGGGGGCCAGAGACCCAGTACTTC
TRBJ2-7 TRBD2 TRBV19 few CASSETSGAYEQYF TGTGCCAGTAGTGAGACTAGCGGGGCCTACGAGCAGTACTTC